This TCR beta chain was sequenced during a study of cytomegalovirus exposure and HLA in healthy donors. The CDR3 has 15 residues. J lost 12 bases, V lost 1 base, and 9 bases had no gene match. In germline, CDR1 is SNHLY, CDR2 FYNNEI. Primers for the PCR totalled 60 Vbeta and 13 Jbeta. The table came from immunoSEQ multiplex PCR; TCRdb's copy has only in-frame clones and leaves some out. The table includes some 200,000 clones, around 80% detected once. V and J are TRBV2 and TRBJ2-4; 10 bases align to TRBD2. Sequencing was done on a sample of PBMCs. The sequence came from a woman aged 40 to 55 in good health and CMV-seronegative. The CDR3 loop is CASSEVLGSSGSQYF. The CDR3 DNA is TGTGCCAGCAGTGAAGTGTTAGGGTCTAGCGGGAGTCAGTACTTC.